Sequencing of this TCR beta chain was carried out in a study of HIV-infected patients and healthy controls. Study as a whole: All patients had undetectable virus after a further year of therapy, about 65% of the 16 by the second bleed.

Alpha and beta constant-region primers primed reverse transcription of around 550 ng RNA. Using multiplexing indices, alpha and beta chain libraries were generated apart by chain-specific third strand synthesis. A single primer pair per chain amplified all rearrangements, with per-molecule barcodes. One entry per CDR3 protein results from TCRdb running MiXCR on the 5' RACE reads. The sample consists of 5,500 or so distinct CDR3 sequences, about 8.8% of them appearing once. The CDR3 length is 11 residues. From germline, CDR1 is DFQATT and CDR2 SNEGSKA (reference sequence). V was trimmed by 6 bases and J by 0 bases, leaving 5 bases between them. This clonotype was recorded many times. Follow-up blood was drawn about 14 weeks, roughly three months, after antiretroviral therapy began. All unsorted peripheral T cells were captured because whole blood was used without fractionation.

Specimen: blood, collected during antiretroviral therapy. The sequence was obtained from an adult with HIV infection. V gene TRBV20-1 combines with J gene TRBJ1-1; D unclear. The CDR3 here is CSAIVNTEAFF. CDR3 bases: TGCAGTGCGATTGTGAACACTGAAGCTTTCTTT.